Following are 21 T cell receptor beta chains from one sample sequenced in a study of blood T cell repertoires in COVID-19. TCRdb's copy holds only in-frame clones and misses some; the assay was immunoSEQ multiplex PCR. In the table there are approximately 120,000 clones, about 79% of which are singletons. The sample taken for sequencing was peripheral blood. Receptors originate from a man aged 40-49 years with active or convalescent COVID-19.

The gene calls are TRBV7-2 and TRBJ2-1, with TRBD2 matching 8 bases. In germline, CDR1 is SGHTA, CDR2 FQGNSA. The CDR3 length is 12 residues. The ends lost 4 bases at V and 15 bases at J; junction bases unmatched: 8. CDR3 sequence reads: CASSSDSREGFF. The CDR3 bases are TGTGCCAGCAGCTCCGACAGTCGGGAGGGGTTCTTC.

This clone was observed a handful of times. J is TRBJ2-2 and V is TRBV9; a weak D match, TRBD1 (6 bases). The germline V gene encodes CDR1 SGDLS and CDR2 YYNGEE. Trimming cost V 3 bases and J 5 bases, with 14 bases left between them. This CDR3 has 15 residues. As DNA, the CDR3 is TGTGCCAGCAGCGCTTCGACAGGCATTACCGGGGAGCTGTTTTTT. It is translated as CASSASTGITGELFF. The full variable domain, with the rest looked up from reference TRBV9 and TRBJ2-2, is DSGVTQTPKHLITATGQRVTLRCSPRSGDLSVYWYQQSLDQGLQFLIQYYNGEERAKGNILERFSAQQFPDLHSELNLSSLELGDSALYFCASSASTGITGELFFGEGSRLTVL.

The chain carries TRBV7-3 and TRBJ1-1, with no clear D. The germline gives CDR1 SGHTA, CDR2 FQGTGA. The CDR3 spans 13 residues. The V end lost 6 bases, the J end lost 1 base, and 9 bases lay between the germline ends. CDR3 DNA sequence: TGTGCCAGCAGTCAACACCGGAACACTGAAGCTTTCTTT. Protein product: CASSQHRNTEAFF. Looking up the rest from reference TRBV7-3 and TRBJ1-1 gives the full variable domain: GAGVSQTPSNKVTEKGKYVELRCDPISGHTALYWYRQSLGQGPEFLIYFQGTGAADDSGLPNDRFFAVRPEGSVSTLKIQRTERGDSAVYLCASSQHRNTEAFFGQGTRLTVV.

The CDR3 loop is CASSRPSQGTPEAFF. As DNA, the CDR3 is TGTGCCAGCAGTCGCCCTTCACAGGGGACCCCTGAAGCTTTCTTT. J is TRBJ1-1 and V is TRBV6-2 or TRBV6-3, with 7 positions matching TRBD1. The V gene end was trimmed by 5 bases and the J gene end by 6 bases; junction bases not matched to a gene: 12. This CDR3 spans 15 amino acids. Germline V lookup: CDR1 MNHEY, CDR2 SVGEGT.

The chain uses TRBV12-3 or TRBV12-4 and TRBJ2-5, with TRBD2 as a possible D gene (5 bases). Deletions cut 4 bases from V and 7 bases from J, with 7 bases between. The CDR3 length is 11 residues. CDR3 protein: CASSSAGTQYF. The DNA for the CDR3 is TGTGCCAGCAGTTCCGCGGGGACCCAGTACTTC.

The CDR3: CASSLGGYEQYF. The CDR3 DNA sequence: TGTGCCAGCAGTCTGGGGGGCTACGAGCAGTACTTC. The chain carries TRBV27 and TRBJ2-7; D perhaps matches TRBD2 (6 bases). CDR1 and CDR2 (germline): MNHEY, SMNVEV (reference sequence). V was shortened by 5 bases and J by 3 bases, with 8 bases between the two germline ends. The CDR3 runs 12 residues.

V is TRBV3-1 (or the pseudogene TRBV3-2) and J is TRBJ2-1, with a possible D match to TRBD2 (6 bases). Germline CDR1 is LGHDT and CDR2 is YNNKEL (reference sequence). V dropped 5 bases and J dropped 0 bases, with 11 bases sitting between them. The CDR3 loop spans 15 amino acids. CDR3 bases: TGTGCCAGCAGCAGTCGGGGGAGCTCCTACAATGAGCAGTTCTTC. Residues: CASSSRGSSYNEQFF.

The chain links TRBV30 to TRBJ2-1, with D maybe TRBD2 (5 bases). This CDR3 region has 14 residues. Trimming shortened V by 1 base and J by 3 bases, and 10 bases separated the two germline ends. Germline V gene sequence: CDR1 GTSNPN, CDR2 SVGIG (reference sequence). CDR3 residues: CAWSGVGNYNEQFF. The CDR3 DNA reads TGTGCCTGGAGTGGGGTCGGGAACTACAATGAGCAGTTCTTC. The full variable domain, with the rest looked up from reference TRBV30 and TRBJ2-1, is SQTIHQWPATLVQPVGSPLSLECTVEGTSNPNLYWYRQAAGRGLQLLFYSVGIGQISSEVPQNLSASRPQDRQFILSSKKLLLSDSGFYLCAWSGVGNYNEQFFGPGTRLTVL.

The V gene is TRBV7-2, the J gene TRBJ2-7; D remains ambiguous. V was cut by 6 bases and J by 2 bases, with 14 bases left in between. This CDR3 has 14 residues. Germline loops: CDR1 SGHTA, CDR2 FQGNSA. CDR3 residues: CASRPRPETYEQYF. The CDR3 DNA reads TGTGCCAGCAGGCCGAGGCCAGAGACCTACGAGCAGTACTTC.

This sequence joins TRBV15 and TRBJ2-7; possibly TRBD1 for D (5 bases). There are 15 residues in the CDR3. From germline, CDR1 is LNHNV and CDR2 YYDKDF (reference sequence). V lost 3 bases and J 6 bases, leaving 18 bases between the germline ends. The CDR3 loop reads CATSRGSGLTGEQYF. CDR3 coding DNA: TGTGCCACCAGCAGGGGGTCAGGGCTAACCGGCGAGCAGTACTTC.

This chain uses TRBV5-6 with TRBJ2-7; TRBD1 agrees at 10 bases. The CDR3 is 13 residues long. Germline-derived CDR1 and CDR2 are SGHDT and YYEEEE. The trim removed 4 bases at V and 2 bases at J, leaving 0 bases unmatched. The CDR3 loop reads CASSGTGAYEQYF. DNA of the CDR3: TGTGCCAGCAGCGGGACAGGGGCCTACGAGCAGTACTTC.

This clone was observed a handful of times. The rearrangement joins TRBV6-5 to TRBJ1-3, with D tentatively TRBD1 (6 bases). The V gene lost 0 bases and the J gene lost 4 bases, with 10 bases spanning the gap. Germline V lookup: CDR1 MNHEY, CDR2 SVGAGI. The CDR3 runs to 15 residues. Here the CDR3 DNA reads TGTGCCAGCAGTTACTCGGGGGCCTTAGGAAACACCATATATTTT. This encodes CASSYSGALGNTIYF.

The chain joins TRBV9 to TRBJ2-5, with TRBD2 identical over 7 bases. After removal of 2 bases from V and 5 bases from J, the junction contained 15 bases not matched to a gene. The germline V gene has CDR1 SGDLS and CDR2 YYNGEE. There are 17 residues in the CDR3. The CDR3 here is CASSVRGGSERRETQYF. The DNA of the CDR3 is TGTGCCAGCAGCGTCCGCGGGGGTAGCGAGAGGAGGGAGACCCAGTACTTC.

This chain joins TRBV5-1 and TRBJ1-1; no reliable D call. CDR3 length: 14 amino acids. CDR1 is SGHRS and CDR2 is YFSETQ in the germline V gene. V gave up 0 bases and J gave up 5 bases, with 11 bases separating them. The CDR3 DNA sequence: TGCGCCAGCAGCTTGGGGAGTGGAGGGACTGAAGCTTTCTTT. Encoded protein: CASSLGSGGTEAFF. The full variable domain, rest sourced from reference TRBV5-1 and TRBJ1-1, is KAGVTQTPRYLIKTRGQQVTLSCSPISGHRSVSWYQQTPGQGLQFLFEYFSETQRNKGNFPGRFSGRQFSNSRSEMNVSTLELGDSALYLCASSLGSGGTEAFFGQGTRLTVV.

V usage is TRBV5-6 and J usage is TRBJ2-7; perhaps TRBD1 as D (6 bases). V dropped 2 bases and J dropped 6 bases, with 18 bases sitting between them. Per germline, CDR1 SGHDT and CDR2 YYEEEE. The CDR3 has 15 residues. CDR3 in amino acids: CASSLIGGATGEQYF. The CDR3, as DNA: TGTGCCAGCAGCTTAATCGGTGGTGCGACAGGCGAGCAGTACTTC.

This clone was counted a single time. The chain has TRBV29-1 and TRBJ1-2; TRBD1 matches 7 bases. The V segment lost 0 bases and the J segment 7 bases; nucleotides outside the gene matches: 8. Germline V lookup: CDR1 SQVTM, CDR2 ANQGSEA. The CDR3 has 14 amino acids. The CDR3 nucleotides read TGCAGCGTTGAAGACCGAGGGGGCGCGGTTGGCTACACCTTC. Translated, it gives CSVEDRGGAVGYTF. The entire variable domain, with the rest obtained from reference TRBV29-1 and TRBJ1-2, is as follows: SAVISQKPSRDICQRGTSLTIQCQVDSQVTMMFWYRQQPGQSLTLIATANQGSEATYESGFVIDKFPISRPNLTFSTLTVSNMSPEDSSIYLCSVEDRGGAVGYTFGSGTRLTVV.

V gene TRBV19 combines with J gene TRBJ1-2, with a tentative D call TRBD1 (5 bases). The V end was cut by 5 bases, the J end by 8 bases, with 9 bases between. Germline V CDR1 and CDR2: LNHDA, SQIVND (reference sequence). The CDR3 is made up of 11 amino acids. CDR3 bases: TGTGCCAGTAGTCTTCGGGGGGGCTACACCTTC. It is translated as CASSLRGGYTF.

V and J are TRBV7-9 and TRBJ2-5; 11 positions match TRBD2. The CDR3 is made up of 17 amino acids. V gave up 7 bases and J gave up 2 bases; unmatched junction bases: 12. The germline V gene encodes CDR1 SEHNR and CDR2 FQNEAQ (reference sequence). The CDR3 is CASTPSPGLAVQETQYF. CDR3 coding DNA: TGTGCCAGCACCCCTAGTCCGGGACTAGCGGTGCAAGAGACCCAGTACTTC.

The chain has TRBV7-2 and TRBJ2-7; D may be TRBD1 (7 bases). The V and J ends lost 5 bases and 3 bases respectively, with 14 bases between them. The CDR3 loop spans 14 amino acids. Germline V lookup: CDR1 SGHTA, CDR2 FQGNSA. The CDR3 DNA follows: TGTGCCAGCAGCCTAGGGGGCGGGGTCTACGAGCAGTACTTC. Translated, it gives CASSLGGGVYEQYF.

J is TRBJ2-4 and V is TRBV20-1; a weak D match, TRBD2 (6 bases). The CDR3 totals 10 residues. Trimming shortened V by 7 bases and J by 11 bases, and 12 bases separated the two germline ends. The germline CDR1 and CDR2 sequences are DFQATT and SNEGSKA (reference sequence). CDR3: CSDRGGFQYF. The CDR3 DNA sequence: TGCAGTGACCGAGGAGGGTTTCAGTACTTC.

The CDR3 region has the DNA TGTGCCTGGAGTGTCAGGACAGCAACGAACACCGGGGAGCTGTTTTTT. It is translated as CAWSVRTATNTGELFF. V and J are TRBV30 and TRBJ2-2; tentatively, D is TRBD1 (6 bases). The CDR3 covers 16 residues. V was pared by 0 bases and J by 0 bases, with 11 bases between. Germline V gene lookup returns CDR1 GTSNPN and CDR2 SVGIG (reference sequence).